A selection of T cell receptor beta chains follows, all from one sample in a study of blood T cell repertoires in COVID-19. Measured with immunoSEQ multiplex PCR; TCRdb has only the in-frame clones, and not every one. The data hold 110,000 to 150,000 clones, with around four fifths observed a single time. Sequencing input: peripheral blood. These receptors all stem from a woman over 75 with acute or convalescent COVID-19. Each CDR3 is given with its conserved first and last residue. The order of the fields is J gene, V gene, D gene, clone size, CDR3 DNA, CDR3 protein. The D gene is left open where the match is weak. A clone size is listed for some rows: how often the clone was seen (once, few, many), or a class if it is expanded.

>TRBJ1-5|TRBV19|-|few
TGTGCCAGTAGTATACGGGATAGCAATCAGCCCCAGCATTTT
CASSIRDSNQPQHF
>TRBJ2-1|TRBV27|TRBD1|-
TGTGCCAGCAGTTTATGGTCGGTGGGGACAGGGGATAAGGGTGAGCAGTTCTTC
CASSLWSVGTGDKGEQFF
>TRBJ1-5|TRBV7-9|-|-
TGTGCCAGCAGCCCAGGAAGGGCCAAACAGGAGCCCCAGCATTTT
CASSPGRAKQEPQHF
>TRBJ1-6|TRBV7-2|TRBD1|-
TGTGCCAGCAGCCTACCGACAGGGACGCTTAATTCACCCCTCCACTTT
CASSLPTGTLNSPLHF
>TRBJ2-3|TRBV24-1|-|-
TGTGCCACCAGTGTAACAGGTGTAGATACGCAGTATTTT
CATSVTGVDTQYF
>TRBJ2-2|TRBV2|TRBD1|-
TGTGCCAGCAGTTCCGTTGGGACAGCTCTGAACACCGGGGAGCTGTTTTTT
CASSSVGTALNTGELFF
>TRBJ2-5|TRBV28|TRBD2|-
TGTGCCAGCAGTGTCGCTTTCGGGGGGGCCGAGACCCAGTACTTC
CASSVAFGGAETQYF
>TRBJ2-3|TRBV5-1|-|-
TGCGCCAGCAGCTTGTCCCATCACACAGATACGCAGTATTTT
CASSLSHHTDTQYF
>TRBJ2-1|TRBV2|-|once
TGTGCCAGCAGTGACTATAGCGGAGGGGGGGGCAATGAGCAGTTCTTC
CASSDYSGGGGNEQFF
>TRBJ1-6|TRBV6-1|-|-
TGTGCCAGCAGTGATTACTCGGGATCTTCACCCCTCCACTTT
CASSDYSGSSPLHF
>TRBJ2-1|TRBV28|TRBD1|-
TGTGCCAGCAGCCCTCCGGGACAGGGCTACAATGAGCAGTTCTTC
CASSPPGQGYNEQFF
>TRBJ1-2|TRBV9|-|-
TGTGCCAGCAGCGTACCGGGGGGCAAGTATGGCTACACCTTC
CASSVPGGKYGYTF
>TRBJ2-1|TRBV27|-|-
TGTGCCAGCAGTTTAGGTTGGTCGGACAGGGAGGGGTACAATGAGCAGTTCTTC
CASSLGWSDREGYNEQFF
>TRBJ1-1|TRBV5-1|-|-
TGCGCCAGCAGCTTTTTGGGACTGATGAACACTGAAGCTTTCTTT
CASSFLGLMNTEAFF
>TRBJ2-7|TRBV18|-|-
TGTGCCAGCTCACCACCTAGCGCGCCCTACGAGCAGTACTTC
CASSPPSAPYEQYF
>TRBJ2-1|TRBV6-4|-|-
TGTGCCAGCAGTGACTATCCGACGCGGTACTACAATGAGCAGTTCTTC
CASSDYPTRYYNEQFF
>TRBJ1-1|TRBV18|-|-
TGTGCCAGCTCACCACCGGGTAGGGGCAACACTGAAGCTTTCTTT
CASSPPGRGNTEAFF
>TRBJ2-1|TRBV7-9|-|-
TGTGCCAGCAGCCCCTACGCGCACAATGAGCAGTTCTTC
CASSPYAHNEQFF